A single T cell receptor beta chain is shown here with its context. This sample is drawn from a study of blood T cell repertoires in COVID-19. On the study more broadly: The study drew acute and convalescent COVID-19 samples from the United States, Italy and Spain. Sample material is recorded as cDNA or gDNA derived from T cells, B-cell-depleted T cells, or PBMCs.

CDR3 size: 15 residues. CDR1 MDHEN and CDR2 SYDVKM come from the germline V gene. Trimming cost V 6 bases and J 6 bases; bases outside gene matches: 11. Profiled with immunoSEQ multiplex PCR; TCRdb holds only in-frame clones, not every one. The sample lists 78,000 or so clones; approximately 80% were seen once. The TCR originated in a man older than 75 with acute or convalescent COVID-19. This rearrangement joins TRBV28 to TRBJ1-2; 9 positions agree with TRBD1. The sequencing input was peripheral blood. CDR3 region: CASSLRDRAFDGYTF. CDR3 coding DNA: TGTGCCAGCAGCCTCCGGGACAGGGCGTTTGATGGCTACACCTTC.